The rows below give T cell receptor beta chains drawn from one sample of a study of T cell responses to AZD1222 COVID-19 vaccine. TCRdb keeps only in-frame clones here, not all; method: immunoSEQ multiplex PCR. The table shows about 130,000 clones, with 70% to 90% occurring only once. The source was peripheral blood, collected on day 0 of AZD1222 vaccination. These receptors all stem from an adult in good health. The conserved cysteine and the conserved F or W are not part of the CDR3 here. Each record gives: J gene, V gene, CDR3 protein.

>TRBJ2-6|TRBV12-5
ASGLVRIGHSGANVLT
>TRBJ1-2|TRBV2
ASSGQVYGYT
>TRBJ1-5|TRBV24-1
ATSEAPMRQPQH
>TRBJ1-1|TRBV6-1
ASSAAVEAF
>TRBJ1-1|TRBV4-2
ASSQSIPGIGAF
>TRBJ1-5|TRBV7-8
ASSSGRMGGASSQPQH
>TRBJ1-5|TRBV28
ASTSGQLNQPQH
>TRBJ2-1|TRBV5-1
ASVLDLSYNEQF
>TRBJ1-5|TRBV6-6
ASSYGQVNQPQH
>TRBJ1-5|TRBV11-2
ASSSTGGQPQH
>TRBJ2-3|TRBV6-5
ASRWGGGATDTQY
>TRBJ1-3|TRBV11-2
ASSLEREYSGNTIY
>TRBJ2-7|TRBV27
ASSQGTPPHYEQY
>TRBJ2-3|TRBV6-5
ASSTPEGADTQY
>TRBJ1-2|TRBV9
ASNPDGTNYGYT
>TRBJ2-7|TRBV6-5
ASRRGTSYEQY
>TRBJ1-4|TRBV4-1
ASSHGQGGKLF
>TRBJ2-2|TRBV11-3
ASSPSISGELF
>TRBJ1-2|TRBV28
ASSLLQGAQGYT
>TRBJ1-4|TRBV21-1
ASSLTGGCEKLF
>TRBJ1-5|TRBV5-6
ASSSTPDSSQPQH
>TRBJ2-3|TRBV14
ASSQDAGTSEILTDTQY
>TRBJ2-5|TRBV7-2
ASSRRWGLAGTQETQY
>TRBJ2-1|TRBV9
ASSVVAGTRKYNEQF
>TRBJ2-1|TRBV7-9
ASSLLAGGSNEQF
>TRBJ2-7|TRBV5-4
ASRPAGTYPSEQY
>TRBJ1-2|TRBV9
ASSVNQGASGYT
>TRBJ1-2|TRBV7-8
ASSRGGQRWGYT
>TRBJ1-5|TRBV30
AWSIGQNSNQPQH
>TRBJ1-5|TRBV6-5
ASSYRGINQPQH
>TRBJ1-1|TRBV10-1
ASSESRGTGMNTEAF
>TRBJ1-3|TRBV5-4
ASSLARGGTPGTIY
>TRBJ1-5|TRBV14
ASSPGTVGQPQH
>TRBJ2-3|TRBV5-1
ASSYAGGVADTQY